What follows are 10 T cell receptor beta chains derived from one specimen sequenced in a study of blood T cells in healthy people across ages. The second PCR ran roughly 7 to 12 cycles with a sample-barcoded 5' primer and J-beta primers. TCRdb passed the 5' RACE reads through MiXCR, listing each CDR3 protein once. The sample records some 1.4 million distinct CDR3 sequences, 42% being singletons. The sequenced material came from blood. The receptors shown here come from a woman between 18 and 29 years old in good health.

This clonotype has more than one count but fewer than ten. Here the CDR3 reads CSVAGTVYGYTF. In DNA, the CDR3 is TGCAGCGTAGCGGGGACAGTCTATGGCTACACCTTC. This sequence joins TRBV29-1 and TRBJ1-2; 7 nucleotides match TRBD1. Per the germline V gene, CDR1 is SQVTM and CDR2 is ANQGSEA. The V and J ends lost 6 bases and 4 bases, in that order; junction bases with no gene match: 5. CDR3 length equals 12 residues.

This chain uses TRBV6-5 with TRBJ1-2; tentative D call: TRBD1 (6 bases). The CDR3 is 14 residues long. CDR1 and CDR2 from the germline V gene are MNHEY and SVGAGI. V shed 3 bases and J shed 3 bases, with 11 bases lying between them. CDR3 protein: CASSYTGGDYGYTF. The CDR3 DNA follows: TGTGCCAGCAGTTATACCGGGGGCGACTATGGCTACACCTTC.

Only a few counts were recorded for this clonotype. The chain couples TRBV7-9 to TRBJ1-6, with D unclear. From germline, CDR1 is SEHNR and CDR2 FQNEAQ (reference sequence). V was shortened by 3 bases and J by 13 bases, with 10 bases between the two germline ends. The CDR3 extends over 12 amino acids. In DNA form, the CDR3 reads TGTGCCAGCAGCTTCTCCGGGTTGCCCCTCCACTTT. Its translation is CASSFSGLPLHF.

J is TRBJ1-2 and V is TRBV12-3 or TRBV12-4; D is uncertain. CDR3 size: 13 residues. Trimming left V 1 base short and J 3 bases short, with 6 bases between. The CDR3, as DNA: TGTGCCAGCAGTTTAGTCCCTTACTATGGCTACACCTTC. This gives the protein CASSLVPYYGYTF.

The genes are TRBV4-2 and TRBJ2-7, with D perhaps matching TRBD2 (5 bases). The germline V gene encodes CDR1 LGHNA and CDR2 YNFKEQ. CDR3 length equals 16 residues. Trimming stripped 3 bases from V and 0 bases from J, with 15 bases between. CDR3 bases: TGTGCCAGCAGCCAGGGGTCGGAAGGGAGCTCCTACGAGCAGTACTTC. Translating gives CASSQGSEGSSYEQYF.

CDR3 nucleotides: TGTGCCAGCAGCCAGGGGACAGGCTCCTACAATGAGCAGTTCTTC. Its protein is CASSQGTGSYNEQFF. The genes are TRBV3-1 and TRBJ2-1, with TRBD1 matching over 8 bases. The CDR3 has 15 amino acids. Germline V gene data show CDR1 as LGHDT and CDR2 as YNNKEL (reference sequence). The ends lost 3 bases at V and 0 bases at J; junction bases unmatched: 1.

The sample holds a few counts of this clonotype. The genes are TRBV6-7 and TRBJ2-1, with D hard to call. TRBV6-7 carries the ORF label, with uncertain function. Trimming took 2 bases from V and 3 from J, leaving 14 bases between them. The CDR3 is 16 amino acids. This CDR3 is CASSYRPVADYNEQFF. The DNA of the CDR3 is TGTGCCAGCAGTTACCGCCCGGTGGCAGACTACAATGAGCAGTTCTTC.

This clonotype was observed a handful of times. This chain links TRBV28 with TRBJ1-5; no definite D call. The germline V gene encodes CDR1 MDHEN and CDR2 SYDVKM. The V end was cut by 3 bases, the J end by 5 bases, with 2 bases between. The CDR3 loop spans 11 amino acids. This CDR3 reads CASSFDQPQHF. The CDR3 nucleotides read TGTGCCAGCAGTTTTGATCAGCCCCAGCATTTT.

V gene TRBV30 combines with J gene TRBJ1-2; TRBD1 agrees at 8 bases. Losses at the gene ends were 1 base for V and 7 bases for J; bases not matched to a gene: 8. The CDR3 is made up of 14 amino acids. Germline CDR1 GTSNPN, CDR2 SVGIG (reference sequence). The CDR3 DNA follows: TGTGCCTGGAGTGCAGGGGGCGCAGGGAGTGGCTACACCTTC. Encoded protein: CAWSAGGAGSGYTF.

This chain uses TRBV9 with TRBJ1-1; D ambiguous. Trimming shortened V by 1 base and J by 3 bases, and 13 bases separated the two germline ends. CDR3 length equals 15 residues. The germline gives CDR1 SGDLS, CDR2 YYNGEE. The CDR3 DNA follows: TGTGCCAGCAGCGTACTTGAACGTGGGTACACTGAAGCTTTCTTT. Translating gives CASSVLERGYTEAFF.